This T cell receptor beta chain was identified in a study of cytomegalovirus exposure and HLA in healthy donors. Study results and caveats: Common viral pathogens were later found to be apparently linked to several of the most significant clusters. Donor immune exposure was known only as CMV serostatus. Analysis was carried out at a later point, and it linked a missense DCLRE1C variant to TCR beta V- and J-gene trimming. Presence/absence analyses assumed roughly uniform sequencing depth across donors, which may not hold.

Both 60 Vbeta primers and 13 Jbeta primers went into the PCR. The method was immunoSEQ multiplex PCR; TCRdb's version includes in-frame clones alone and lacks a portion of them. This table holds around 170,000 clones, approximately 80% found once. Note on this clone: The target antigen is unknown.

This sequence originates from a girl aged 5-17 years in good health and CMV-seropositive. The sample was PBMCs.

CDR3 residues: CASSQDRGRELFF. CDR3 nucleotides: TGTGCCAGCAGCCAAGACAGGGGCCGGGAGCTGTTTTTT. This chain links TRBV11-2 with TRBJ2-2; 8 bases map to TRBD1. Trimming cost V 5 bases and J 9 bases; bases outside gene matches: 5. Germline-derived CDR1 and CDR2 are SGHAT and FQNNGV. The CDR3 is made up of 13 amino acids.